Below are 31 T cell receptor beta chains sequenced from a single sample in a study of T cells after yellow fever vaccination. TCRdb re-derived calls from the 5' RACE reads in MiXCR, one entry per CDR3 protein. Of more than 350,000 distinct CDR3 sequences listed, 11% are singletons. Sample: PBMCs, taken on the day of the first yellow fever vaccination. The receptors were sampled from a man aged 18 to 35 who received the YFV17D yellow fever vaccine.

The sample holds a few counts of this clonotype. The V and J genes are TRBV4-3 and TRBJ2-3; D unclear. Germline CDR1 and CDR2: LGHNA and YSLEER. The CDR3 spans 14 residues. Trimming cost V 4 bases and J 4 bases, with 12 bases left between them. The CDR3 is CASSLTAGADTQYF. Here the CDR3 DNA reads TGCGCCAGCAGCCTAACAGCTGGCGCAGATACGCAGTATTTT.

This chain connects TRBV6-2 or TRBV6-3 to TRBJ2-1; 14 bases map to TRBD2. The CDR3 totals 16 residues. Germline CDR1 is MNHEY and CDR2 is SVGEGT. J lost 4 bases, V lost 5 bases, and 4 bases had no gene match. Written as DNA, the CDR3 is TGTGCCAGCAGTAAGACTAGCGGGGGGGAGTACAATGAGCAGTTCTTC. Protein: CASSKTSGGEYNEQFF.

This clonotype has more than one count but fewer than ten. The chain employs TRBV7-2 and TRBJ2-7, with 13 bases aligning to TRBD2. The germline V gene encodes CDR1 SGHTA and CDR2 FQGNSA. The length of the CDR3 is 15 residues. V lost 5 bases and J lost 9; bases outside the gene matches: 10. The chain's CDR3 is CASSPGTSGDSAQYF. CDR3 nucleotide sequence: TGTGCCAGCAGCCCGGGGACTAGCGGGGATTCGGCGCAGTACTTC.

This clonotype has ten or more counts. V usage is TRBV5-1 and J usage is TRBJ2-5, with 7 positions matching TRBD1. V shed 4 bases and J 3 bases; nucleotides not matched to a gene: 9. Germline lookup yields CDR1 SGHRS and CDR2 YFSETQ. The length of the CDR3 is 15 residues. The DNA of the CDR3 is TGCGCCAGCAGCGGAATGACAGGGTATGAAGAGACCCAGTACTTC. Protein sequence: CASSGMTGYEETQYF.

The genes are TRBV7-9 and TRBJ2-1; D may be TRBD2 (6 bases). Germline V gene sequence: CDR1 SEHNR, CDR2 FQNEAQ (reference sequence). V lost 6 bases to trimming and J lost 10 bases, with 19 bases between them. The CDR3 has 14 amino acids. The CDR3 coding sequence is TGTGCCAGCAGTCGAATAATGGGACTCCACGAGCAGTTCTTC. It yields the protein CASSRIMGLHEQFF.

In this sample, this clonotype turned up a few times. V and J are TRBV24-1 and TRBJ2-6; 10 bases fit TRBD1. Germline V CDR1 and CDR2: KGHDR, SFDVKD. This CDR3 is built from 18 residues. The V and J ends lost 5 bases and 3 bases, in that order; junction bases with no gene match: 9. CDR3 in DNA: TGTGCCACCAGTGCTTCGGGACAGGGGTTGGATGGGGCCAACGTCCTGACTTTC. It yields the protein CATSASGQGLDGANVLTF.

The chain combines TRBV6-1 with TRBJ1-5; D ambiguous. Trimming took off 2 bases at V and 2 bases at J, with 4 bases between the two ends. Germline assignment: CDR1 MNHNS and CDR2 SASEGT. The CDR3 consists of 13 residues. The CDR3 sequence is CASSEKGNQPQHF. For the CDR3, the DNA is TGTGCCAGCAGTGAAAAAGGCAATCAGCCCCAGCATTTT.

This clonotype showed up just a few times. The V call is TRBV7-9, the J call TRBJ2-5; unclear D gene. The CDR3 runs 14 residues. Trimming left V 5 bases short and J 5 bases short, with 15 bases between. The germline V gene has CDR1 SEHNR and CDR2 FQNEAQ (reference sequence). CDR3 DNA: TGTGCCAGCAGCGACCCGGAACAACCGGAGACCCAGTACTTC. Encoded protein: CASSDPEQPETQYF.

V and J are TRBV5-6 and TRBJ1-6, with TRBD1 matching over 9 bases. Germline-derived CDR1 and CDR2 are SGHDT and YYEEEE. There are 19 residues in the CDR3. The V gene end was trimmed by 4 bases and the J gene end by 0 bases; junction bases not matched to a gene: 11. CDR3 protein: CASSGLDLTGGSYNSPLHF. CDR3 bases: TGTGCCAGCAGCGGACTAGACTTGACAGGGGGCTCCTATAATTCACCCCTCCACTTT.

In DNA form, the CDR3 reads TGTGCCAGCAGACTGGACAGGGTCGTTGGCTACACCTTC. It codes for CASRLDRVVGYTF. The chain combines TRBV12-3 or TRBV12-4 with TRBJ1-2; 8 nucleotides line up with TRBD1. This CDR3 contains 13 residues. J lost 7 bases, V lost 6 bases, and 7 bases had no gene match.

The chain employs TRBV7-8 and TRBJ2-1; 7 nucleotides align to TRBD2. The germline V gene encodes CDR1 SGHVS and CDR2 FQNEAQ. The J segment lost 0 bases and the V segment lost 8 bases, leaving 7 bases of the junction unmatched. CDR3 size: 15 residues. In DNA form, the CDR3 reads TGTGCCAGCCAAGCGGGGTCGAGCTCCTACAATGAGCAGTTCTTC. It yields the protein CASQAGSSSYNEQFF.

This clonotype was recorded at least ten times. The CDR3 DNA sequence: TGTGCCAGCAGTTCATTTTCACAGGGGGCGGGTGAAGCTTTCTTT. This encodes CASSSFSQGAGEAFF. This sequence joins TRBV27 and TRBJ1-1; 9 bases are shared with TRBD1. Trimming removed 4 bases from V and 7 bases from J; junction bases left unmatched: 10. The CDR3 sequence is 15 residues long. The germline gives CDR1 MNHEY, CDR2 SMNVEV (reference sequence).

This clonotype has more than one count but fewer than ten. This sequence joins TRBV7-3 and TRBJ1-1; 8 bases are shared with TRBD1. Germline CDR1 and CDR2: SGHTA and FQGTGA. CDR3 length: 15 residues. The junction had 6 bases not matched to a gene; V was cut back by 2 bases and J by 4 bases. The DNA of the CDR3 is TGTGCCAGCAGCTTAGCCGGGGACAGGCCCACTGAAGCTTTCTTT. Translated: CASSLAGDRPTEAFF.

This clonotype has ten or more counts. The chain has TRBV5-1 and TRBJ1-1; D remains ambiguous. Trimming pared 0 bases from V and 0 bases from J, leaving 3 bases between. This CDR3 is built from 13 residues. The germline V gene has CDR1 SGHRS and CDR2 YFSETQ. CDR3 DNA sequence: TGCGCCAGCAGCTTGGGGGTGAACACTGAAGCTTTCTTT. This sequence encodes CASSLGVNTEAFF.

In its sample, this clonotype was seen a few times. V and J are TRBV4-2 and TRBJ1-5, with 7 bases aligning to TRBD1. CDR3 length equals 16 residues. Germline lookup yields CDR1 LGHNA and CDR2 YNFKEQ. The ends lost 0 bases at V and 4 bases at J; junction bases unmatched: 6. DNA of the CDR3: TGTGCCAGCAGCCAAGAAGGAGGACAGGTTAATCAGCCCCAGCATTTT. Translation: CASSQEGGQVNQPQHF.

This clonotype was observed a handful of times. V and J are TRBV25-1 and TRBJ2-6, with D perhaps matching TRBD1 (6 bases). This CDR3 contains 17 residues. The germline CDR1 and CDR2 sequences are MGHDK and SYGVNS. V dropped 10 bases and J dropped 1 base, with 20 bases sitting between them. The CDR3 is CANPRDNSLSGANVLTF. In nucleotides, the CDR3 is TGTGCCAACCCACGGGACAACTCCCTATCTGGGGCCAACGTCCTGACTTTC.

A few counts support this clonotype. CDR3 in DNA: TGCAGTGCTAGTGAGGCGACGTCCAACACCGGGGAGCTGTTTTTT. Encoded protein: CSASEATSNTGELFF. V and J are TRBV20-1 and TRBJ2-2, with no clear D. CDR3 length: 15 residues. Trimming left V 3 bases short and J 2 bases short, with 13 bases between. Germline CDR1 DFQATT, CDR2 SNEGSKA (reference sequence).

The V and J genes are TRBV7-2 and TRBJ2-1; 9 bases are a match to TRBD2. The J segment lost 3 bases and the V segment lost 1 base, leaving 4 bases of the junction unmatched. From germline, CDR1 is SGHTA and CDR2 FQGNSA. CDR3 length: 16 amino acids. CDR3: CASSLVLAGNYNEQFF. Here the CDR3 DNA reads TGTGCCAGCAGCTTAGTGCTAGCGGGGAACTACAATGAGCAGTTCTTC.

This clonotype has only a few counts. The chain uses TRBV7-2 and TRBJ1-6; a possible D gene is TRBD1 (5 bases). This CDR3 is built from 16 residues. CDR1 and CDR2 (germline): SGHTA, FQGNSA. V lost 0 bases and J 7 bases, leaving 13 bases between the germline ends. CDR3 bases: TGTGCCAGCAGCTTAGCGAGGACAATGAGGAATTCACCCCTCCACTTT. It translates to CASSLARTMRNSPLHF. The entire variable domain, with the rest obtained from reference TRBV7-2 and TRBJ1-6, is as follows: GAGVSQSPSNKVTEKGKDVELRCDPISGHTALYWYRQSLGQGLEFLIYFQGNSAPDKSGLPSDRFSAERTGGSVSTLTIQRTQQEDSAVYLCASSLARTMRNSPLHFGNGTRLTVT.

In this sample, this clonotype turned up a few times. The V gene is TRBV18, the J gene TRBJ2-3, with unresolved D. Germline assignment: CDR1 KGHSH and CDR2 LQKENI. The germline V and J ends were trimmed by 8 bases and 2 bases, with 11 bases remaining between them. The CDR3 loop spans 13 amino acids. The chain's CDR3 is CASGWYDTDTQYF. Here the CDR3 DNA reads TGTGCCAGCGGCTGGTATGACACAGATACGCAGTATTTT.

V gene TRBV9 combines with J gene TRBJ2-1; tentatively, D is TRBD2 (5 bases). V was clipped by 0 bases and J by 5 bases, with 15 bases between them. This CDR3 is 16 amino acids long. The germline V gene encodes CDR1 SGDLS and CDR2 YYNGEE. The CDR3 nucleotides read TGTGCCAGCAGCGTAGGGGCTAGCCGGCTTCACAATGAGCAGTTCTTC. It codes for CASSVGASRLHNEQFF.

This clonotype occurred many times. This chain joins TRBV3-1 and TRBJ2-7; either TRBD1 or TRBD2 may supply D (5 bases each). Germline loops: CDR1 LGHDT, CDR2 YNNKEL (reference sequence). The CDR3 spans 14 residues. Trimming shortened V by 0 bases and J by 2 bases, and 8 bases separated the two germline ends. The CDR3 sequence: CASSQDPGPYEQYF. The CDR3, as DNA: TGTGCCAGCAGCCAAGATCCGGGACCCTACGAGCAGTACTTC.

This clonotype showed up just a few times. CDR3 DNA: TGTGCCAGCAGCTTAATTGCAGGCTTCGATACTGAAGCTTTCTTT. This codes for CASSLIAGFDTEAFF. V gene TRBV7-2 combines with J gene TRBJ1-1; D is undetermined. The CDR3 is 15 residues long. With 2 bases removed from V and 5 bases from J, the gap between germline ends came to 15 bases. Looked up from germline, CDR1 is SGHTA and CDR2 is FQGNSA.

The chain employs TRBV7-2 and TRBJ2-3; 9 nucleotides agree with TRBD2. The CDR3 runs to 16 residues. The germline CDR1 and CDR2 sequences are SGHTA and FQGNSA. Trimming took 3 bases from V and 1 from J; bases not matched to a gene: 5. The CDR3 loop is CASSFGAGGRTDTQYF. The CDR3 nucleotides are TGTGCCAGCAGCTTTGGAGCGGGGGGCCGCACAGATACGCAGTATTTT.

This clonotype has only a few counts. The chain carries TRBV4-1 and TRBJ2-5; TRBD2 matches 13 bases. The V gene's germline CDR1 is MGHRA and CDR2 YSYEKL. The CDR3 totals 17 residues. V dropped 2 bases and J dropped 4; count of bases not matched to a gene: 7. In DNA, the CDR3 is TGCGCCAGCAGCCAAAGGACTAGCGGGGGAGTAGGAGAGACCCAGTACTTC. Residues: CASSQRTSGGVGETQYF.

The genes are TRBV7-2 and TRBJ2-5; no reliable D call. The CDR3 has 14 amino acids. Germline CDR1 is SGHTA and CDR2 is FQGNSA. Trimming left V 2 bases short and J 3 bases short, with 10 bases between. The CDR3 reads CASSLYQAEETQYF. CDR3 nucleotide sequence: TGTGCCAGCAGCTTATATCAGGCAGAAGAGACCCAGTACTTC.

The chain uses TRBV6-1 and TRBJ1-5; TRBD1 might be the D (5 bases). The CDR3 loop spans 15 amino acids. V shed 2 bases and J shed 5 bases, with 13 bases lying between them. Germline V lookup: CDR1 MNHNS, CDR2 SASEGT. This CDR3 is CASSERREGHQPQHF. The CDR3 DNA follows: TGTGCCAGCAGTGAACGCAGGGAGGGGCATCAGCCCCAGCATTTT.

The rearrangement joins TRBV7-3 to TRBJ2-3, with 11 positions matching TRBD1. The ends lost 6 bases at V and 6 bases at J; junction bases unmatched: 5. CDR3 length: 14 amino acids. Germline V CDR1 and CDR2: SGHTA, FQGTGA. The CDR3 DNA follows: TGTGCCAGCAGTCGGGACAGGGGGGGTGATACGCAGTATTTT. Amino acids: CASSRDRGGDTQYF.

This rearrangement joins TRBV4-1 to TRBJ2-6, with 8 bases aligning to TRBD1. J gave up 0 bases and V 4 bases, and 14 bases lay outside the gene matches. The CDR3 loop spans 20 amino acids. The germline V gene encodes CDR1 MGHRA and CDR2 YSYEKL. The DNA for the CDR3 is TGCGCCAGCAGCCTCAAAAGCCAGGGGGCCCTTATCTCTGGGGCCAACGTCCTGACTTTC. It encodes CASSLKSQGALISGANVLTF.

In its sample, this clonotype was seen many times. The junction and the germline gene differ at one end; a read error may be behind it. This chain links TRBV7-2 with TRBJ2-2; 7 bases fit TRBD1. The CDR3 contains 16 residues. CDR1 and CDR2 (germline): SGHTA, FQGNSA. CDR3 DNA: TGTGCCAGCACCTTACTAGGGACAGCGAACACCGGGGAGCTGTTTTTT. Protein sequence: CASTLLGTANTGELFF.

This clonotype was seen a few times. V usage is TRBV12-3 or TRBV12-4 and J usage is TRBJ2-2; unclear D gene. Trimming cost V 5 bases and J 0 bases, with 10 bases left between them. The CDR3 is made up of 15 amino acids. The CDR3 DNA sequence: TGTGCCAGCAGTCCCAGGACCACGAACACCGGGGAGCTGTTTTTT. Residues: CASSPRTTNTGELFF.